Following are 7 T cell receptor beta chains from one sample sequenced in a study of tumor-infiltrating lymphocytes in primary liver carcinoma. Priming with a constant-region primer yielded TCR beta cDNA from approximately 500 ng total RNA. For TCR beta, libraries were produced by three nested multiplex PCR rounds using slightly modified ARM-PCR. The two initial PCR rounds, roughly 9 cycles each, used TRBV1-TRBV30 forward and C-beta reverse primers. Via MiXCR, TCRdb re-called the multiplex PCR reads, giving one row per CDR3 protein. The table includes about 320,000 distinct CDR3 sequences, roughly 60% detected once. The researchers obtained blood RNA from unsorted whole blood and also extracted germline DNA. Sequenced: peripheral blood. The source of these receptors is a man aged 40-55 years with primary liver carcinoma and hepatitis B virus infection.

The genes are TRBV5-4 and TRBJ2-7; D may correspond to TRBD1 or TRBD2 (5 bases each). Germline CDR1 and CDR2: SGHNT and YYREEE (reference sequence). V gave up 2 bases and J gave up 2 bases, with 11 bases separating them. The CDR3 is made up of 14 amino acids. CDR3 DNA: TGTGCCAGCAGCTTTCGGGGCTTAACCTACGAGCAGTACTTC. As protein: CASSFRGLTYEQYF.

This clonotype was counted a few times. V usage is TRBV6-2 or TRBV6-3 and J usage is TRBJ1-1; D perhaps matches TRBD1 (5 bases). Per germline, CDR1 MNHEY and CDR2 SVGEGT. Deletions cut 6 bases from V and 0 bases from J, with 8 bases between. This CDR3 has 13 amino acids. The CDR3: CASREQVNTEAFF. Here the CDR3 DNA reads TGTGCCAGCAGGGAACAGGTGAACACTGAAGCTTTCTTT.

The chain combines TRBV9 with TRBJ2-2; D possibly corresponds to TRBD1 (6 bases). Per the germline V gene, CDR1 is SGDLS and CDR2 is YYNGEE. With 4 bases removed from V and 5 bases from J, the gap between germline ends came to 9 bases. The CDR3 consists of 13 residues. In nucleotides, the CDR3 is TGTGCCAGCAGCATCACAGGGACCGGGGAGCTGTTTTTT. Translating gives CASSITGTGELFF. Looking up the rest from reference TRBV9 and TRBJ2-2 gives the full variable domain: DSGVTQTPKHLITATGQRVTLRCSPRSGDLSVYWYQQSLDQGLQFLIQYYNGEERAKGNILERFSAQQFPDLHSELNLSSLELGDSALYFCASSITGTGELFFGEGSRLTVL.

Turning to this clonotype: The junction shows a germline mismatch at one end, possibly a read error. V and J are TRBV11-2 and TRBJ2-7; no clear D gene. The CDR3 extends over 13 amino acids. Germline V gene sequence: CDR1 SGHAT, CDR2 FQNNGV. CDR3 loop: CASSLDRPYEQCF. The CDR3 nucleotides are TGCGCCAGCAGCTTAGACCGCCCCTACGAGCAATGCTTC.

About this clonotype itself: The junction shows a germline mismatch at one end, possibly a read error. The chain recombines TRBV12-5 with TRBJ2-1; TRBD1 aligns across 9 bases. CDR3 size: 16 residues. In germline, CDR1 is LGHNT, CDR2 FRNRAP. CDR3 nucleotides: TGTGCTAGTGGTTTGGCTACAGGGGGCGCCGACAATGAGCAGCTCTTC. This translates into CASGLATGGADNEQLF. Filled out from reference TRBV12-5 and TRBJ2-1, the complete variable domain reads DARVTQTPRHKVTEMGQEVTMRCQPILGHNTVFWYRQTMMQGLELLAYFRNRAPLDDSGMPKDRFSAEMPDATLATLKIQPSEPRDSAVYFCASGLATGGADNEQLFGPGTRLTVL.

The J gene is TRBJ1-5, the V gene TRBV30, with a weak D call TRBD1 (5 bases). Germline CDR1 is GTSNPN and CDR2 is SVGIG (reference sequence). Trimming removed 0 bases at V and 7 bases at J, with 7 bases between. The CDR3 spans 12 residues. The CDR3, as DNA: TGTGCCTGGAGTGTCTGGGGGCAGCCCCAGCATTTT. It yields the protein CAWSVWGQPQHF. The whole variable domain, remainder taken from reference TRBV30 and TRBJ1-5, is SQTIHQWPATLVQPVGSPLSLECTVEGTSNPNLYWYRQAAGRGLQLLFYSVGIGQISSEVPQNLSASRPQDRQFILSSKKLLLSDSGFYLCAWSVWGQPQHFGDGTRLSIL.

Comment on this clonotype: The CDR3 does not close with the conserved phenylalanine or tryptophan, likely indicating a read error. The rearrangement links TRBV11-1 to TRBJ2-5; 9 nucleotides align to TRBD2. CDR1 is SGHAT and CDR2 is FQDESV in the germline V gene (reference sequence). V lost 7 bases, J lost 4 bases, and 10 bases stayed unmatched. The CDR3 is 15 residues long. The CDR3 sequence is CASTLTELAGETQYL. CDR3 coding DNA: TGTGCCAGCACCCTCACGGAACTAGCGGGAGAGACCCAGTACCTC.